These T cell receptor beta chains were read from a single sample in a study of T cells in Graves' hyperthyroidism and ophthalmopathy. TCRdb analysed the multiplex PCR reads with MiXCR anew, one entry per CDR3 protein. The sample has 500,000 to 650,000 distinct CDR3 sequences, 15% to 20% seen once; the top ten hold roughly 15%. Input material: blood. All receptors derive from a woman between 18 and 30 years old with Graves' ophthalmopathy. CDR3s include the opening cysteine and the closing phenylalanine or tryptophan.

V gene	J gene	CDR3 protein
TRBV13	TRBJ2-7	CASSLGASGSFYEQYF
TRBV7-9	TRBJ2-3	CASSSYSTGDNTDTQYF
TRBV11-1	TRBJ2-5	CASSLGDRQYQETQYF
TRBV10-2	TRBJ1-2	CASSDGQGGGYTF
TRBV29-1	TRBJ2-3	CSVDLAGIPDTQYF
TRBV7-8	TRBJ2-1	CASSFSGSSYNEQFF
TRBV18	TRBJ1-1	CASSPGENTEAFF
TRBV10-2	TRBJ2-2	CASSVKGAAGELFF
TRBV7-8	TRBJ1-5	CASSLSGIGQPQHF
TRBV18	TRBJ2-3	CASSPPGLPDTQYF
TRBV30	TRBJ2-7	CAWTTGITYEQYF
TRBV9	TRBJ1-1	CASSPEMARTEAFF
TRBV27	TRBJ2-5	CASSLQRGEETQYF
TRBV15	TRBJ1-2	CATSRAPDISYGYTF
TRBV28	TRBJ2-3	CASSLPTEEIPTDTQYF
TRBV15	TRBJ2-1	CATSRRADEQFF
TRBV7-3	TRBJ1-1	CASSLLFNTEAFF
TRBV9	TRBJ2-5	CASSELTETQYF
TRBV30	TRBJ1-5	CAWAGQPHSNQPQHF
TRBV28	TRBJ1-6	CASSLNWAGQGNSPLHF
TRBV25-1	TRBJ2-2	CASSEDTGTGELFF
TRBV28	TRBJ2-7	CASSSSAYEQYF
TRBV7-9	TRBJ2-5	CASRLWETQYF
TRBV18	TRBJ1-2	CASSPRTERDYGYTF
TRBV7-6	TRBJ2-5	CASSLDGTALHWYF
TRBV10-3	TRBJ2-7	CAIGQTEIPAYEQYF
TRBV9	TRBJ1-2	CASSVGGVDGYTF
TRBV12-3/TRBV12-4	TRBJ2-1	CASLHPGDEQFF
TRBV5-5	TRBJ1-1	CASSLAGGQFTEAFF
TRBV9	TRBJ1-1	CASSGPPDGGNTEAFF
TRBV3-1	TRBJ2-3	CASSQDLADTQYF
TRBV7-9	TRBJ2-5	CASSLAGRGSGTQYF
TRBV10-3	TRBJ2-1	CAISDGTLDEQFF
TRBV19	TRBJ1-1	CASSVGTEGTEAFF
TRBV11-2	TRBJ2-1	CASSLIRADEQFF
TRBV5-1	TRBJ2-7	CASSPRTGRDEQYF
TRBV2	TRBJ1-4	CASSEDFLRDEKLFF
TRBV11-2	TRBJ1-6	CASSFSGQAPLHF
TRBV6-1	TRBJ2-7	CASSFRTRSGRVAYEQYF
TRBV18	TRBJ2-7	CASSPIFRLVLYEQYF
TRBV30	TRBJ2-1	CAWKRQGVTYNEQFF
TRBV20-1	TRBJ2-7	CSARDGQVPSYEQYF
TRBV10-2	TRBJ1-3	CASSEGRFSGNTIYF
TRBV6-1	TRBJ1-5	CASSSGQGTNQPQHF
TRBV7-4	TRBJ1-1	CASSAPRGAFF
TRBV3-1	TRBJ2-1	CASSQVGGRADEQFF
TRBV12-3/TRBV12-4	TRBJ1-2	CASRPGRVDGYTF
TRBV10-3	TRBJ2-5	CAIGLAGDVQTQYF
TRBV12-3/TRBV12-4	TRBJ1-6	CASSKGPKGSYNSPLHF
TRBV19	TRBJ2-1	CASSMEGAREQFF
TRBV9	TRBJ1-6	CASSVATWDSPPHF
TRBV19	TRBJ1-6	CASGRPDAASPLHF
TRBV7-9	TRBJ1-5	CASSLLQGQPQHF
TRBV7-8	TRBJ2-7	CASSRFTGEGSYEQYF
TRBV3-1	TRBJ2-7	CASTPGTGLYEQYF
TRBV6-2/TRBV6-3	TRBJ1-2	CASSRSGDGYTF